This T cell receptor (beta chain) derives from a study of OX40 agonist ivuxolimab in advanced cancers. The CDR3 covers 15 residues. Germline V lookup: CDR1 KGHSH, CDR2 LQKENI. With 5 bases removed from V and 3 bases from J, the gap between germline ends came to 16 bases. Autoimmune disease history or systemic immunosuppression was exclusionary. Clones were read by immunoSEQ multiplex PCR, and TCRdb kept only the in-frame ones, dropping some. The repertoire holds roughly 25,000 clones, with around 80% as singletons. In this sample, this clone turned up a few times. This rearrangement joins TRBV18 to TRBJ2-5; no firm D call. The sequencing here drew on CD4+ or CD8+ T cells sorted from blood, taken in a trial of the OX40 agonist ivuxolimab. The sequence derives from an adult with an advanced solid tumor such as melanoma, head and neck, liver or kidney cancer. CDR3 bases: TGTGCCAGCTCATTAACGCCCGCCGTAGAAGAGACCCAGTACTTC. Its translation: CASSLTPAVEETQYF.